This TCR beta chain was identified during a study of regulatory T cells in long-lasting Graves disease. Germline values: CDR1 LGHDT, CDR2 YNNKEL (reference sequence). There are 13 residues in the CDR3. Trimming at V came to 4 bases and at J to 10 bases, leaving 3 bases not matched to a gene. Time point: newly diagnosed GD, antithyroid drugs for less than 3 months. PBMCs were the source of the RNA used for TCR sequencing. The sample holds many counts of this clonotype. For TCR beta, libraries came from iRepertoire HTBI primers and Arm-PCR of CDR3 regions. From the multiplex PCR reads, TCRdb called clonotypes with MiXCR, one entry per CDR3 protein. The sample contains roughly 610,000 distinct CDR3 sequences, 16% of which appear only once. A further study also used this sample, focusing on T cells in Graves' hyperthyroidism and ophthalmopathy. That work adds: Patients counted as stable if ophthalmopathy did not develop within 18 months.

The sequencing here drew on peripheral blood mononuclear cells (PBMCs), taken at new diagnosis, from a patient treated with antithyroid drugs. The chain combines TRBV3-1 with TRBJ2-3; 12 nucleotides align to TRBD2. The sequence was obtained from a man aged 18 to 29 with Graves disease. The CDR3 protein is CASSPLAGGAQYF. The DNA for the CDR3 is TGTGCCAGCAGCCCCCTAGCGGGAGGGGCGCAGTATTTT.